This TCR beta chain was found in a study of blood T cell repertoires in COVID-19. Study as a whole: Both acute and convalescent COVID-19 samples were obtained from the United States, Italy and Spain. The analysed material was cDNA or gDNA that came from T cells, B-cell-depleted T cells, or PBMCs.

Enrollees, about 18 to 89 years old, lived in about two dozen US areas. Source study methods: Estimation of nucleated cell counts relied on the amplification of reference gene primers. TCRdb's table, derived via immunoSEQ multiplex PCR, lists solely in-frame clones and lacks some. From that table come the V and J calls and clone size; the DNA was used to work out D and trimming. The data contain 110,000 to 150,000 clones, roughly 88% of them singletons. The CDR3 covers 14 residues. V was clipped by 2 bases and J by 3 bases; unmatched bases: 3. Germline CDR1 KGHSH, CDR2 LQKENI. This sequence originates from a man aged 45-65 years who had recovered from COVID-19. The chain employs TRBV18 and TRBJ2-7; TRBD1 matches at 8 bases. The specimen was PBMCs or T cells enriched from blood (not recorded which). The CDR3 spells CASSPGTGLYEQYV. In DNA form, the CDR3 reads TGTGCCAGCTCACCAGGGACAGGACTCTACGAGCAGTACGTC.